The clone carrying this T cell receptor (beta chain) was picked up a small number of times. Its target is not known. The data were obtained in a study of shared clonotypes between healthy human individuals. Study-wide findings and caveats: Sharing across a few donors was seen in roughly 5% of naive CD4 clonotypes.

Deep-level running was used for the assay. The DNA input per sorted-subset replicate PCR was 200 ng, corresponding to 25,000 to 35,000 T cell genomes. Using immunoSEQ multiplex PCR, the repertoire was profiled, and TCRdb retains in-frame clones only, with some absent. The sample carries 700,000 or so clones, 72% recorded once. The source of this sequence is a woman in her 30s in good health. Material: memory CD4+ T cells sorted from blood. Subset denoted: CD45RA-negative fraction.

CDR3 sequence: CASHFDRDNEQFF. In DNA form, the CDR3 reads TGCGCCAGTCACTTCGACAGGGACAATGAGCAGTTCTTC. The chain joins TRBV5-1 to TRBJ2-1, with 7 nucleotides matching TRBD1. The CDR3 is made up of 13 amino acids. The ends lost 8 bases at V and 5 bases at J; junction bases unmatched: 7. Germline CDR1 is SGHRS and CDR2 is YFSETQ. The full variable domain, with the rest looked up from reference TRBV5-1 and TRBJ2-1, is KAGVTQTPRYLIKTRGQQVTLSCSPISGHRSVSWYQQTPGQGLQFLFEYFSETQRNKGNFPGRFSGRQFSNSRSEMNVSTLELGDSALYLCASHFDRDNEQFFGPGTRLTVL.